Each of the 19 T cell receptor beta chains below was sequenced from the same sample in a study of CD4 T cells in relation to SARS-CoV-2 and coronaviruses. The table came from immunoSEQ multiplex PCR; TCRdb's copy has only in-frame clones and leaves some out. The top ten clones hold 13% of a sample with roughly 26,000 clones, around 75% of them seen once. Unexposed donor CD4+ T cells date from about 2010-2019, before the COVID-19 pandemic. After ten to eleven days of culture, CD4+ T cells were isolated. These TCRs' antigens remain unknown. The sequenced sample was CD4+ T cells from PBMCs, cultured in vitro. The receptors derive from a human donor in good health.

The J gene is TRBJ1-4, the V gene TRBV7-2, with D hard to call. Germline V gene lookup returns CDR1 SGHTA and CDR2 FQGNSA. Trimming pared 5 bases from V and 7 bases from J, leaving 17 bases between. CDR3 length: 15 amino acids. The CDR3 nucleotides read TGTGCCAGCAGCCGCGGGAGCCTAAGTGGTGAAAAACTGTTTTTT. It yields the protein CASSRGSLSGEKLFF.

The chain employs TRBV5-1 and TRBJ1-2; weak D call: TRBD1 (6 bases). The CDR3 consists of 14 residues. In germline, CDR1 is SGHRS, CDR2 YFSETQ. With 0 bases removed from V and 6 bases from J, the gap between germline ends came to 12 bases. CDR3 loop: CASSLDREGNGYTF. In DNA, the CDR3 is TGCGCCAGCAGCTTGGACAGGGAAGGAAATGGCTACACCTTC.

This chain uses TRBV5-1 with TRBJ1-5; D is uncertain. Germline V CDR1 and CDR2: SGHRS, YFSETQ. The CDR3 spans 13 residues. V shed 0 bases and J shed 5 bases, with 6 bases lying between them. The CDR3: CASSLGRDQPQHF. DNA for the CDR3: TGCGCCAGCAGCTTGGGACGGGATCAGCCCCAGCATTTT. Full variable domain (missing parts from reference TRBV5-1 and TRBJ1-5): KAGVTQTPRYLIKTRGQQVTLSCSPISGHRSVSWYQQTPGQGLQFLFEYFSETQRNKGNFPGRFSGRQFSNSRSEMNVSTLELGDSALYLCASSLGRDQPQHFGDGTRLSIL.

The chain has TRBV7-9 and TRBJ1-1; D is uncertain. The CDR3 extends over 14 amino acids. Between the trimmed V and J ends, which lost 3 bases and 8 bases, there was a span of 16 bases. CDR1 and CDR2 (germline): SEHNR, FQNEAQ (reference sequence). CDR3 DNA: TGTGCCAGCAGCTTGGGCCACTTGAACGGGGAAGCTTTCTTT. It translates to CASSLGHLNGEAFF.

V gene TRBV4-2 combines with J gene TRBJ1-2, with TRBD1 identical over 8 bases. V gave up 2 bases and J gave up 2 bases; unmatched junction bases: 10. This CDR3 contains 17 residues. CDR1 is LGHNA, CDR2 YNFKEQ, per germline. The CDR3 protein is CASSQRGRGPRNYGYTF. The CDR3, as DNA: TGTGCCAGCAGCCAAAGGGGCAGGGGGCCAAGAAACTATGGCTACACCTTC.

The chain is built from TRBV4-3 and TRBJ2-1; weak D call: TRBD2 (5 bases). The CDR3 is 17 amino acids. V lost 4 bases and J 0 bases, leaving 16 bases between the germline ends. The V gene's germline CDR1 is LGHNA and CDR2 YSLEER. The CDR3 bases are TGCGCCAGCAGCCTGATACTTGACTACAGCTCCTACAATGAGCAGTTCTTC. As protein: CASSLILDYSSYNEQFF.

CDR3 coding DNA: TGTGCCAGCAGCCGGTCTTCGTCCGGTAGCGGGGGGAGCTCCTACAATGAGCAGTTCTTC. Translated, it gives CASSRSSSGSGGSSYNEQFF. This chain uses TRBV13 with TRBJ2-1, with TRBD2 matching over 10 bases. This CDR3 is built from 20 residues. Germline lookup yields CDR1 PRHDT and CDR2 FYEKMQ (reference sequence). V was clipped by 5 bases and J by 0 bases; unmatched bases: 16.

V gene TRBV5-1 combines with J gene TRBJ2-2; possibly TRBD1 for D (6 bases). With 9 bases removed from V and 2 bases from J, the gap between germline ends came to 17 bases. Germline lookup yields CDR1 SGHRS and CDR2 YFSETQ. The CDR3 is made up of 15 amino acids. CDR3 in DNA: TGCGCCACCAGGGGATCGACAGAAAACACCGGGGAGCTGTTTTTT. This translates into CATRGSTENTGELFF.

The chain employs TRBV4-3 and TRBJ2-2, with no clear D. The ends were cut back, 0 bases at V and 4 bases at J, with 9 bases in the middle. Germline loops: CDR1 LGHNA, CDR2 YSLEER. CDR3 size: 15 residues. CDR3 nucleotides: TGCGCCAGCAGCCAAGACCACCGAGGCACCGGGGAGCTGTTTTTT. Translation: CASSQDHRGTGELFF.

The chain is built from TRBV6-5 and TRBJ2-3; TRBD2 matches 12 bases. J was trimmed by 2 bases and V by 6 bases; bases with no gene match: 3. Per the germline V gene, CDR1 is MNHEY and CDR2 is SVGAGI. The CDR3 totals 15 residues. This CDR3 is CASRRTSGATDTQYF. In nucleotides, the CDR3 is TGTGCCAGCAGGCGGACTAGCGGGGCCACAGATACGCAGTATTTT.

The CDR3: CASSYSTGERGYTF. The CDR3 nucleotides are TGTGCCAGCAGTTACTCAACAGGGGAGCGTGGCTACACCTTC. The chain joins TRBV6-6 to TRBJ1-2; 7 nucleotides match TRBD1. CDR3 length equals 14 residues. J gave up 7 bases and V 0 bases, and 5 bases lay outside the gene matches. The V gene's germline CDR1 is MNHNY and CDR2 SVGAGI (reference sequence).

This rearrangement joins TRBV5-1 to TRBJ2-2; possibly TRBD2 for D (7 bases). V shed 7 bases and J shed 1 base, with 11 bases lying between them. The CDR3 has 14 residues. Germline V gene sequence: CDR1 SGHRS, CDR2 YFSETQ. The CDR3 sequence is CASGGAMNTGELFF. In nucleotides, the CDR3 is TGCGCCAGCGGGGGGGCGATGAACACCGGGGAGCTGTTTTTT.

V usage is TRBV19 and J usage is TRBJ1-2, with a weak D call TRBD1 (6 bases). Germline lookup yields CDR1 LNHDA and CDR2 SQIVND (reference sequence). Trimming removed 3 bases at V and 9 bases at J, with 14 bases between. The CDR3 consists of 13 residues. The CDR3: CASSINRESSYTF. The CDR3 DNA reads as TGTGCCAGTAGTATTAACAGGGAGTCGAGCTACACCTTC. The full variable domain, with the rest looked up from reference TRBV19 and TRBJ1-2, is DGGITQSPKYLFRKEGQNVTLSCEQNLNHDAMYWYRQDPGQGLRLIYYSQIVNDFQKGDIAEGYSVSREKKESFPLTVTSAQKNPTAFYLCASSINRESSYTFGSGTRLTVV.

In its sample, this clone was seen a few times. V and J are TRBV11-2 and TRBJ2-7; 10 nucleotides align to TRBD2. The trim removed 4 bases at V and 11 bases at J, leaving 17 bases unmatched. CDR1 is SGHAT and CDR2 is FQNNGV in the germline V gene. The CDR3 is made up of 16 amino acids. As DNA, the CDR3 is TGTGCCAGCAGCTCCCTCTTGGGGACTAGCGCAAAGCAGGAGTACTTC. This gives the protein CASSSLLGTSAKQEYF.

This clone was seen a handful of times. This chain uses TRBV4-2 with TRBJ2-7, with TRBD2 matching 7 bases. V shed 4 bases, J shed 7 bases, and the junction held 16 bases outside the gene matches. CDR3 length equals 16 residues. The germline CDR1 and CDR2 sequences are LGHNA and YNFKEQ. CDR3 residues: CASSPQASGAAREQYF. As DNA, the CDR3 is TGTGCCAGCAGCCCACAAGCTAGCGGAGCTGCACGTGAGCAGTACTTC.

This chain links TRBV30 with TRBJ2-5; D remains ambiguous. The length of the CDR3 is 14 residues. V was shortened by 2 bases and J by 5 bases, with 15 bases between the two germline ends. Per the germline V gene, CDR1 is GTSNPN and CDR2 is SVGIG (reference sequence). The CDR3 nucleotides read TGTGCCTGGAGTTCCGGAGCCGGCCGGGAGACCCAGTACTTC. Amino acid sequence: CAWSSGAGRETQYF. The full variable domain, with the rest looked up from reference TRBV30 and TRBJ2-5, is SQTIHQWPATLVQPVGSPLSLECTVEGTSNPNLYWYRQAAGRGLQLLFYSVGIGQISSEVPQNLSASRPQDRQFILSSKKLLLSDSGFYLCAWSSGAGRETQYFGPGTRLLVL.

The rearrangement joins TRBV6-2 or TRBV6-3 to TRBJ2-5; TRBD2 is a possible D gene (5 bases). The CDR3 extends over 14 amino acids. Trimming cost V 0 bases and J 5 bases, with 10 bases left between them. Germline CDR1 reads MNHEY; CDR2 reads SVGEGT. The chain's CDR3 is CASSYSVQRETQYF. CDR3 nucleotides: TGTGCCAGCAGTTACTCGGTGCAGCGGGAGACCCAGTACTTC.

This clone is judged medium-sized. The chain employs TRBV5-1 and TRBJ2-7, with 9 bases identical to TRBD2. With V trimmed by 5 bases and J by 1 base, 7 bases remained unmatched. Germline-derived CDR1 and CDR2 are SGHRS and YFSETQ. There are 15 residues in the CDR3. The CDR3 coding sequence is TGCGCCAGCAGTTTCGAGACTAGCGGATCCTACGAGCAGTACTTC. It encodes CASSFETSGSYEQYF.

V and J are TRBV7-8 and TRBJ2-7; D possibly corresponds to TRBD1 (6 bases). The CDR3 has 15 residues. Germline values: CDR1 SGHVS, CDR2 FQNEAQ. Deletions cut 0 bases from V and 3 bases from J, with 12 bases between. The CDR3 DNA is TGTGCCAGCAGCTTAGCCCGGGGACACAACTACGAGCAGTACTTC. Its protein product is CASSLARGHNYEQYF.